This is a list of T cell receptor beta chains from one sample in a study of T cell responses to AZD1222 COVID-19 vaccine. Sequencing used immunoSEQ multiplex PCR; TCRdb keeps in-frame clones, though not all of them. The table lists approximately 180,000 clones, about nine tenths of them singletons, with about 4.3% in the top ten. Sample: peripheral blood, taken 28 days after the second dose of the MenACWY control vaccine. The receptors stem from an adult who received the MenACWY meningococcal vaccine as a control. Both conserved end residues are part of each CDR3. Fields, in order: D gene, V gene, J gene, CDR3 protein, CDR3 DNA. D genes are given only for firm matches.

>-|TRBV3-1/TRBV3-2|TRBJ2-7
CASSPLSWGAYEQYF
TGTGCCAGCAGCCCCCTCAGCTGGGGCGCCTACGAGCAGTACTTC
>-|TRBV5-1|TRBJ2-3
CASSLEQDTDTQYF
TGCGCCAGCAGCTTGGAACAGGATACAGATACGCAGTATTTT
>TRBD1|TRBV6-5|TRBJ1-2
CASRTGQALPSGYTF
TGTGCCAGCAGGACGGGACAGGCCCTTCCCAGCGGCTACACCTTC
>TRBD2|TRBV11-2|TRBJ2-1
CASSLILRLANEQFF
TGTGCCAGCAGCTTAATCCTCCGACTAGCCAATGAGCAGTTCTTC
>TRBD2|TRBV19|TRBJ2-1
CASSMETSGRGGEVWNEQFF
TGTGCCAGTAGTATGGAGACTAGCGGGAGAGGGGGGGAGGTATGGAATGAGCAGTTCTTC
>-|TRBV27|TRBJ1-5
CASSLLAGNQPQHF
TGTGCCAGCAGTTTGTTGGCAGGTAATCAGCCCCAGCATTTT
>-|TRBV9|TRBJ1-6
CASSAQDGYNSPLHF
TGTGCCAGCAGCGCACAGGACGGATATAATTCACCCCTCCACTTT
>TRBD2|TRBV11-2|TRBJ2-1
CASSDGGRGLAGFNEQFF
TGTGCCAGCAGCGATGGGGGCCGGGGACTAGCGGGTTTCAATGAGCAGTTCTTC
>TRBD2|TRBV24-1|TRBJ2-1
CATQAGGRDEQFF
TGTGCCACGCAAGCGGGAGGGCGGGATGAGCAGTTCTTC
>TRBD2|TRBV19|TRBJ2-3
CASSLRTSGSMGTDTQYF
TGTGCCAGTAGTTTAAGGACTAGCGGGAGTATGGGCACAGATACGCAGTATTTT